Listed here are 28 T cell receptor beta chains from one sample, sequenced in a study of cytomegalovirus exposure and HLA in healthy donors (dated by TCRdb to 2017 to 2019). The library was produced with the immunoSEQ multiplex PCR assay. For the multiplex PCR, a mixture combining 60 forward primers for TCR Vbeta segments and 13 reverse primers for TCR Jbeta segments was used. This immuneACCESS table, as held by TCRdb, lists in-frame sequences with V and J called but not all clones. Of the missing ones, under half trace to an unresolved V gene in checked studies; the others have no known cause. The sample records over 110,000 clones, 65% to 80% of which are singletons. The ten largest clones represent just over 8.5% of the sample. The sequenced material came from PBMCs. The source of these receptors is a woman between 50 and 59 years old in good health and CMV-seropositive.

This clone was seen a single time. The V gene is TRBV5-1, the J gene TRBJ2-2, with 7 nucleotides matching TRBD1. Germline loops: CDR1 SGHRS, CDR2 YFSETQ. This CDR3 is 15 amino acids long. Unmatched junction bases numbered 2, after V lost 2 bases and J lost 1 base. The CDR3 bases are TGCGCCAGCAGCTTCAGGGGGTTGAACACCGGGGAGCTGTTTTTT. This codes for CASSFRGLNTGELFF.

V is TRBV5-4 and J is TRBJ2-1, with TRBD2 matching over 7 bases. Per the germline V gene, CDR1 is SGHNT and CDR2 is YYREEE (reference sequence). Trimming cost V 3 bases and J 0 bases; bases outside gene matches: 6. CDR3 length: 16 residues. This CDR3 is CASSSRGGDSYNEQFF. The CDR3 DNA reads TGTGCCAGCAGCTCGCGCGGGGGAGACTCCTACAATGAGCAGTTCTTC.

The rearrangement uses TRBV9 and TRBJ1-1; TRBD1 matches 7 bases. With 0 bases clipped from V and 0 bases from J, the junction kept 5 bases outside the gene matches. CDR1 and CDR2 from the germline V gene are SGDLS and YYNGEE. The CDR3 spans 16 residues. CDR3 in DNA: TGTGCCAGCAGCGTAGGCCCAACAGGGGTGAACACTGAAGCTTTCTTT. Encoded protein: CASSVGPTGVNTEAFF. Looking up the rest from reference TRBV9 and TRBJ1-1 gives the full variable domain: DSGVTQTPKHLITATGQRVTLRCSPRSGDLSVYWYQQSLDQGLQFLIQYYNGEERAKGNILERFSAQQFPDLHSELNLSSLELGDSALYFCASSVGPTGVNTEAFFGQGTRLTVV.

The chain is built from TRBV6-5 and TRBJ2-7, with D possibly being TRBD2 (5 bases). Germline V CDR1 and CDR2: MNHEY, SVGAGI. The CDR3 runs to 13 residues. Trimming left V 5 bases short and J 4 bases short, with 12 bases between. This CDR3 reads CASSNGLLYEQYF. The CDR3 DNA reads TGTGCCAGCAGTAACGGACTGTTATACGAGCAGTACTTC.

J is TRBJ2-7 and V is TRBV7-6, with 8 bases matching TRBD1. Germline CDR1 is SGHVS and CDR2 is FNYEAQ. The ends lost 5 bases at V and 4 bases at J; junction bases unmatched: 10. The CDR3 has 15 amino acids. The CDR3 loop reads CASSQEGDRGYEQYF. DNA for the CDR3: TGTGCCAGCAGCCAAGAGGGCGACAGGGGATACGAGCAGTACTTC.

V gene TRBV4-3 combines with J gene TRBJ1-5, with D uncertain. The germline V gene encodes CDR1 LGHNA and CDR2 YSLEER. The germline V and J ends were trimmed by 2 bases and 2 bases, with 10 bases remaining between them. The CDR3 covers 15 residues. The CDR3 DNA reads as TGCGCCAGCAGCCAAACCCAAGGAGGCAATCAGCCCCAGCATTTT. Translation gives CASSQTQGGNQPQHF.

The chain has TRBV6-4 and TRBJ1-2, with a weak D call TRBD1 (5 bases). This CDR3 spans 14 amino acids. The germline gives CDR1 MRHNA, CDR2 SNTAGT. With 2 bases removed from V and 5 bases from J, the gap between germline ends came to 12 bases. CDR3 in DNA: TGTGCCAGCAGTGACGTCGGCAGGGATTATGGCTACACCTTC. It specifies CASSDVGRDYGYTF.

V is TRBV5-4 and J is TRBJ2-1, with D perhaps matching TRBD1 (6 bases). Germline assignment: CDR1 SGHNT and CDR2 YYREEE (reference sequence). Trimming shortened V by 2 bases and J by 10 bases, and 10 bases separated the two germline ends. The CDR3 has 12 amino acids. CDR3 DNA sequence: TGTGCCAGCAGCTTAGGGGGAATGGAGCAGTTCTTC. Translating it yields CASSLGGMEQFF.

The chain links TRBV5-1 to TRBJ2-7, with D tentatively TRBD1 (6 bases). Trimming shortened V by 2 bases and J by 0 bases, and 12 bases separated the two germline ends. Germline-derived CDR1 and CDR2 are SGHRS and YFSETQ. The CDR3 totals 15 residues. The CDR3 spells CASSFAEDSSYEQYF. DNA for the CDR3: TGCGCCAGCAGCTTTGCAGAGGACAGCTCCTACGAGCAGTACTTC.

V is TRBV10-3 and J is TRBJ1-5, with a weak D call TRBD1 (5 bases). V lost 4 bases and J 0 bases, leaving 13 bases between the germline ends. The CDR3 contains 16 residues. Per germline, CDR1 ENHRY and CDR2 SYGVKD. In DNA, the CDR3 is TGTGCCATCAGTGCAGGAACCGGGGGTAGCAATCAGCCCCAGCATTTT. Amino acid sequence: CAISAGTGGSNQPQHF.

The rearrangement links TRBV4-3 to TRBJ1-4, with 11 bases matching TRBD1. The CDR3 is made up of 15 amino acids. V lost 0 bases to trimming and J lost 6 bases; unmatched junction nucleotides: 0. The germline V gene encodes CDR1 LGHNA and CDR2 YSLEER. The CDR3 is CASSQEGQGDEKLFF. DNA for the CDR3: TGCGCCAGCAGCCAAGAGGGACAGGGGGATGAAAAACTGTTTTTT.

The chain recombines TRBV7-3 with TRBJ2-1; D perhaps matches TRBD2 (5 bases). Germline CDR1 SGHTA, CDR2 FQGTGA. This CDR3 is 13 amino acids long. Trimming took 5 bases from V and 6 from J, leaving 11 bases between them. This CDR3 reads CASSEGGGNEQFF. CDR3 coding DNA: TGTGCCAGCAGCGAAGGAGGAGGCAATGAGCAGTTCTTC.

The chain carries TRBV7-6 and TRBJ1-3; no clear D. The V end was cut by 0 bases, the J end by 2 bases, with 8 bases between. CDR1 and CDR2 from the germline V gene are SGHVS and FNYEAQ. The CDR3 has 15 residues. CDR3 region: CASSLARGTGNTIYF. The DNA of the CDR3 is TGTGCCAGCAGCTTAGCGCGAGGGACTGGAAACACCATATATTTT.

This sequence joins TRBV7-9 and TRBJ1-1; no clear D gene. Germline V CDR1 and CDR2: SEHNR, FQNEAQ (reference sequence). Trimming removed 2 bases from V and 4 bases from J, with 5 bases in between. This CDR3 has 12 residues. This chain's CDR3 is CASSLISTEAFF. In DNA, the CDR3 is TGTGCCAGCAGCTTAATCAGCACTGAAGCTTTCTTT.

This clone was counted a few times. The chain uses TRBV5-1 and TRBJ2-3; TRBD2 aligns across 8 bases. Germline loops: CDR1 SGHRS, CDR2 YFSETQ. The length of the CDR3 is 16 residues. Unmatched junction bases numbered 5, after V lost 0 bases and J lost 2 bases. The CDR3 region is CASSLEGRGVTDTQYF. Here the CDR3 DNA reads TGCGCCAGCAGCTTGGAGGGGCGGGGGGTCACAGATACGCAGTATTTT.

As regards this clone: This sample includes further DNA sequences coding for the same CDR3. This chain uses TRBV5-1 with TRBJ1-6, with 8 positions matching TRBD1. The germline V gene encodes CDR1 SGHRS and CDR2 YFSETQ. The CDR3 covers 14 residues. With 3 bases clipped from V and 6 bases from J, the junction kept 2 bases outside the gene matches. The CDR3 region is CASSSGQGNSPLHF. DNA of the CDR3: TGCGCCAGCAGCTCCGGACAGGGTAATTCACCCCTCCACTTT.

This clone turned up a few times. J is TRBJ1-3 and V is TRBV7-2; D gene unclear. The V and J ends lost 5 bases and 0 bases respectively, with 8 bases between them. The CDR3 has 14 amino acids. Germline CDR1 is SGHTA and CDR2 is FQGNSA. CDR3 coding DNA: TGTGCCAGCAGCCTAGGCAGCTCTGGAAACACCATATATTTT. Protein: CASSLGSSGNTIYF. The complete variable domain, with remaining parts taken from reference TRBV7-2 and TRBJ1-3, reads GAGVSQSPSNKVTEKGKDVELRCDPISGHTALYWYRQSLGQGLEFLIYFQGNSAPDKSGLPSDRFSAERTGGSVSTLTIQRTQQEDSAVYLCASSLGSSGNTIYFGEGSWLTVV.

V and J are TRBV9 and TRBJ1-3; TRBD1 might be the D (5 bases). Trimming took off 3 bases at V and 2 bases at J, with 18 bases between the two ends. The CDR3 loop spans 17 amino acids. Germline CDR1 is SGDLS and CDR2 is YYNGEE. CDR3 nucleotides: TGTGCCAGCAGCGCGACAAGCCGGGGGAGGGCTGGAAACACCATATATTTT. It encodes CASSATSRGRAGNTIYF.

CDR3 sequence: CASSFDFRQDRGYGYTF. CDR3 coding DNA: TGTGCCAGCAGCTTTGACTTTAGACAGGATAGGGGCTATGGCTACACCTTC. The V call is TRBV7-8, the J call TRBJ1-2, with a possible D match to TRBD1 (6 bases). Trimming took 3 bases from V and 4 from J, leaving 21 bases between them. The CDR3 consists of 17 residues. The germline gives CDR1 SGHVS, CDR2 FQNEAQ.

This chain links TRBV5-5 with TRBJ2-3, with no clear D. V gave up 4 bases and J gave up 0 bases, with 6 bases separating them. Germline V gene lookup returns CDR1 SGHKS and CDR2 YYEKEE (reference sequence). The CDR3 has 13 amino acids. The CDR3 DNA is TGTGCCAGCAGCGTCTCTAGCACAGATACGCAGTATTTT. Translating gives CASSVSSTDTQYF.

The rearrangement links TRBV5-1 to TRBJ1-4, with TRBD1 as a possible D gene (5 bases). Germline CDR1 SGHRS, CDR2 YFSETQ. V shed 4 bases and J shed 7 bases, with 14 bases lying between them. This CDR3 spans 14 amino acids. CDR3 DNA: TGCGCCAGCAGCCCGCAGGGAACCGGTGAAAAACTGTTTTTT. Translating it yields CASSPQGTGEKLFF. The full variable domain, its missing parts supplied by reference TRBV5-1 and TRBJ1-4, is KAGVTQTPRYLIKTRGQQVTLSCSPISGHRSVSWYQQTPGQGLQFLFEYFSETQRNKGNFPGRFSGRQFSNSRSEMNVSTLELGDSALYLCASSPQGTGEKLFFGSGTQLSVL.

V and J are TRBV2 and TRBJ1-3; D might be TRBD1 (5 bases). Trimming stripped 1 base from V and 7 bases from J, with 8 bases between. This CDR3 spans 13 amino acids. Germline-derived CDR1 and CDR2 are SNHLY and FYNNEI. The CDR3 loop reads CASSEDGGNTIYF. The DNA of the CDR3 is TGTGCCAGCAGTGAAGATGGGGGGAACACCATATATTTT.

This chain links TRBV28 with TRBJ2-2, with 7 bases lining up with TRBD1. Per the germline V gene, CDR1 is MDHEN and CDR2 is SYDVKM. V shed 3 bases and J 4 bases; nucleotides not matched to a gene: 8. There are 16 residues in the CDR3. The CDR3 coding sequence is TGTGCCAGCAGTTTGATGCGGACAGGTTCCACCGGGGAGCTGTTTTTT. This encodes CASSLMRTGSTGELFF. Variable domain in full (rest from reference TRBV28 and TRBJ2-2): DVKVTQSSRYLVKRTGEKVFLECVQDMDHENMFWYRQDPGLGLRLIYFSYDVKMKEKGDIPEGYSVSREKKERFSLILESASTNQTSMYLCASSLMRTGSTGELFFGEGSRLTVL.

The CDR3 is CASSQGVPNTEAFF. CDR3 coding DNA: TGTGCCAGCAGCCAAGGGGTCCCGAACACTGAAGCTTTCTTT. V usage is TRBV2 and J usage is TRBJ1-1; a weak D match, TRBD1 (5 bases). V shed 6 bases and J shed 1 base, with 12 bases lying between them. CDR3 length: 14 residues. The germline gives CDR1 SNHLY, CDR2 FYNNEI.

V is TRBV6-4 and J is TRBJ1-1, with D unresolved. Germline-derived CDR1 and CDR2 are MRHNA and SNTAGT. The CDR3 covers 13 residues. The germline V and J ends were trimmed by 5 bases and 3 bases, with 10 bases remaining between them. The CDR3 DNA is TGTGCCAGCAGTCCGGGTCGTCACACTGAAGCTTTCTTT. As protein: CASSPGRHTEAFF.

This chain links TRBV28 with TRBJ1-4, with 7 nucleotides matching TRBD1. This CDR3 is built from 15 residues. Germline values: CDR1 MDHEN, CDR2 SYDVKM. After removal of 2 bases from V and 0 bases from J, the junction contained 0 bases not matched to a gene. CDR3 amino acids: CASSLGTATNEKLFF. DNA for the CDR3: TGTGCCAGCAGTTTAGGGACAGCAACTAATGAAAAACTGTTTTTT.

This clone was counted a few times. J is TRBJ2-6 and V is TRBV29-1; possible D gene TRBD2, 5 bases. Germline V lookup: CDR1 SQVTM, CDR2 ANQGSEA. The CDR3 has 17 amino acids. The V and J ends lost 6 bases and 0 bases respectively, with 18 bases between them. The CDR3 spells CSVPLGSPISGANVLTF. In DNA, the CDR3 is TGCAGCGTCCCACTAGGCTCCCCAATCTCTGGGGCCAACGTCCTGACTTTC.

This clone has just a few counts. As DNA, the CDR3 is TGTGCCACCAGCAGCGGGGGACGGGAACCTTATGGCTACACCTTC. Protein product: CATSSGGREPYGYTF. This sequence joins TRBV15 and TRBJ1-2; TRBD1 might be the D (5 bases). The V end was cut by 3 bases, the J end by 5 bases, with 16 bases between. The CDR3 is made up of 15 amino acids. Per germline, CDR1 LNHNV and CDR2 YYDKDF (reference sequence).